A single sample is the source of the 6 T cell receptor beta chains below, sequenced in a study of blood T cell repertoires in COVID-19. Generated by immunoSEQ multiplex PCR, the TCRdb table keeps only in-frame clones and is missing some. Of hundreds of thousands of clones listed, roughly 90% are singletons. Sequences were obtained from peripheral blood. The receptors originated from a man younger than 35 with COVID-19, enrolled during active disease.

In regard to this clone: Distinct nucleotide sequences in the sample also encode this CDR3. The V gene is TRBV24-1, the J gene TRBJ2-3, with 9 bases aligning to TRBD1. This CDR3 has 15 amino acids. CDR1 KGHDR and CDR2 SFDVKD come from the germline V gene. Trimming removed 2 bases from V and 5 bases from J; junction bases left unmatched: 4. The CDR3 reads CATSDSGQGGDTQYF. CDR3 coding DNA: TGTGCCACCAGTGATTCGGGACAGGGAGGAGATACGCAGTATTTT.

The chain combines TRBV29-1 with TRBJ2-3; D is unresolved. In germline, CDR1 is SQVTM, CDR2 ANQGSEA. There are 13 residues in the CDR3. The germline V and J ends were trimmed by 3 bases and 1 base, with 8 bases remaining between them. CDR3 loop: CSVDGVGTDTQYF. DNA of the CDR3: TGCAGCGTTGACGGAGTTGGCACAGATACGCAGTATTTT.

The chain links TRBV19 to TRBJ1-3, with 9 bases identical to TRBD1. Trimming took 9 bases from V and 0 from J; bases not matched to a gene: 12. The CDR3 consists of 17 residues. Germline values: CDR1 LNHDA, CDR2 SQIVND (reference sequence). The CDR3 reads CASHSAGTGLSGNTIYF. CDR3 coding DNA: TGTGCCAGCCATAGTGCCGGGACAGGGCTCTCTGGAAACACCATATATTTT.

This clone was counted a single time. The V and J genes are TRBV10-1 and TRBJ2-3, with TRBD2 matching over 9 bases. Germline V lookup: CDR1 WNHNN, CDR2 SYGVQD (reference sequence). This CDR3 comprises 17 residues. V shed 6 bases and J 1 base; nucleotides not matched to a gene: 11. The CDR3 protein is CASSRGGGASGTDTQYF. The CDR3, as DNA: TGCGCCAGCAGCAGGGGCGGGGGGGCCTCGGGCACAGATACGCAGTATTTT.

This CDR3 reads CASSLAAGNHEQYF. The CDR3 DNA reads TGTGCCAGCAGCTTAGCGGCAGGGAACCACGAGCAGTACTTC. J is TRBJ2-7 and V is TRBV7-3, with a possible D match to TRBD1 (5 bases). The germline gives CDR1 SGHTA, CDR2 FQGTGA. This CDR3 comprises 14 residues. V was pared by 2 bases and J by 5 bases, with 13 bases between.

V usage is TRBV7-3 and J usage is TRBJ2-5; perhaps TRBD2 as D (6 bases). CDR3 length equals 13 residues. The V end was cut by 5 bases, the J end by 5 bases, with 12 bases between. Germline loops: CDR1 SGHTA, CDR2 FQGTGA. This CDR3 reads CASSLNSGETQYF. The CDR3 DNA follows: TGTGCCAGCAGCCTAAATAGCGGTGAGACCCAGTACTTC.